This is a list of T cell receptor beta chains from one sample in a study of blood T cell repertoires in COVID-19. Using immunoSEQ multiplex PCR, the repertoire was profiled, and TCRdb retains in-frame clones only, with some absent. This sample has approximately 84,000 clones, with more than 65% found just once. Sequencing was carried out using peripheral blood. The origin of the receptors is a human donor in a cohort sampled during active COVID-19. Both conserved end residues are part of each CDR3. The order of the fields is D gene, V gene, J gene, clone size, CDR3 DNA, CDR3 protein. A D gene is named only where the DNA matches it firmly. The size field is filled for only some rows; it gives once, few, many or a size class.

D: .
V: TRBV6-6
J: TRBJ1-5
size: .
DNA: TGTGCCAGCAGGTCCGACAGAACTCAGCCCCAGCATTTT
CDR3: CASRSDRTQPQHF

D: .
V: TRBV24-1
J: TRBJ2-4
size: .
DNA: TGTGCCACCAAACATTTGATAAGAAACATTCAGTACTTC
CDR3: CATKHLIRNIQYF

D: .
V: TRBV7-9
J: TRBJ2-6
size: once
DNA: TGTATCGGGGAATCCGGCTCTGGGGCCAACGTCCTGACTTTC
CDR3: CIGESGSGANVLTF

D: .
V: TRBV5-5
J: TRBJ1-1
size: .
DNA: TGTGCCAGCAGCCCCGGACAGCAGTATTCCATGAACACTGAAGCTTTCTTT
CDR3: CASSPGQQYSMNTEAFF

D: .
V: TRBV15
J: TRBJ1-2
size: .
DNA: TGTGCCACCAGCAGCTACAGGGAGTCAAGGGGCTACACCTTC
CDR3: CATSSYRESRGYTF

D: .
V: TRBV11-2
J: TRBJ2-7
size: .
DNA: TGTGCCAGCAGCTTTCAGGACAACTACGAGCAGTACTTC
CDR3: CASSFQDNYEQYF

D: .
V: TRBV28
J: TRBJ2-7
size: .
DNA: TGTGCCAGCAGTCTACCCGGGGTTGCCTACGAGCAGTACTTC
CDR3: CASSLPGVAYEQYF

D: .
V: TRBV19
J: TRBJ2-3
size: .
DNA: TGTGCCAGTAGTATTCAGGGGACAGATACGCAGTATTTT
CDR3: CASSIQGTDTQYF

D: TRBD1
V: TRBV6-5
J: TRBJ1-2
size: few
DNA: TGTGCCAGCATGGACAGGGGAGGTGGCTATGGCTACACCTTC
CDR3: CASMDRGGGYGYTF

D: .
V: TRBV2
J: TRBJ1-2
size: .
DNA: TGTGCCAGCAGGGTCGAACTGAACTATGGCTACACCTTC
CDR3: CASRVELNYGYTF

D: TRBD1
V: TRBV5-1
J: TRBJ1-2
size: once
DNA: TGCGCCAGCAGTCCCGGGACAGGAAATTCATATGGCTACACCTTC
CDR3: CASSPGTGNSYGYTF

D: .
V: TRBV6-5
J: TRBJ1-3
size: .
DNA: TGTGCCAGCAATAATGGACACCTCTCTGGAAACACCATATATTTT
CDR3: CASNNGHLSGNTIYF

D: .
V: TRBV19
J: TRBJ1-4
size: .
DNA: TGTGCCAGTACCGCTAATGAAAAACTGTTTTTT
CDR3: CASTANEKLFF

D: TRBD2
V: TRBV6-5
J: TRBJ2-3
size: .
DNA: TGTGCCAGCAGAACGGGAGGGGCAGATACGCAGTATTTT
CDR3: CASRTGGADTQYF

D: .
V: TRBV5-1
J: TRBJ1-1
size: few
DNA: TGCGCCAGCAGCTTGGACAGTCTCAAAACATCTGAAGCTTTCTTT
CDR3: CASSLDSLKTSEAFF

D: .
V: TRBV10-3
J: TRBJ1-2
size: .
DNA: TGTGCCATCAGTGAGGGTCGAGGGGGAGGGTCTGATATTGGCTACACCTTC
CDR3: CAISEGRGGGSDIGYTF

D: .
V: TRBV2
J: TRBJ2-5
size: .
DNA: TGTGCCAGCAGTGTGGGAATAGCGGCTAAGGGCGAGACCCAGTACTTC
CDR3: CASSVGIAAKGETQYF

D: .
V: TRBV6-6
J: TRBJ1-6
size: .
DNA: TGTGCCAGCAGTCCCTACCGACCGGGAAGCTCCTATAATTCACCCCTCCACTTT
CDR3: CASSPYRPGSSYNSPLHF

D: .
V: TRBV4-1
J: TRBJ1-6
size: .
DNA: TGCGCCAGCAGCCAAGAGGGGAGCTCCTATAATTCACCCCTCCACTTT
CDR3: CASSQEGSSYNSPLHF

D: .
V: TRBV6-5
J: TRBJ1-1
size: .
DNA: TGTGCCAGCACCTCAGGCCGTGGGGGGGGGACTGAAGCTTTCTTT
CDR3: CASTSGRGGGTEAFF

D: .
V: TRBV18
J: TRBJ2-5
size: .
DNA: TGTGCCAGCTCACCCCGCCGAACTAGTCAAGAGACCCAGTACTTC
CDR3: CASSPRRTSQETQYF

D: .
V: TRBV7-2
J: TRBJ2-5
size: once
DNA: TGTGCCAGCAGCTACGACCGGCGGGAGACCCAGTACTTC
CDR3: CASSYDRRETQYF

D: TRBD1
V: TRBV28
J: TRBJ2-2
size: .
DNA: TGTGCCAGTAGACAGGGGGCGTTAAGGAACACCGGGGAGCTGTTTTTT
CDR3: CASRQGALRNTGELFF

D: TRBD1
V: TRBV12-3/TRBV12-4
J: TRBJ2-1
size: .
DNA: TGTGCCAGCAGTTTTGACAGGGGGAATGAGCAGTTCTTC
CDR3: CASSFDRGNEQFF

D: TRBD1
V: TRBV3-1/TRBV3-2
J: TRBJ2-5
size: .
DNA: TGTGCCAGCAGCCTCGGAGGGACAGGGAAAGAGACCCAGTACTTC
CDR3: CASSLGGTGKETQYF

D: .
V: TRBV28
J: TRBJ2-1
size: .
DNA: TGTGCCAGCAGTCCTGGCCCTAGGAATGAGCAGTTCTTC
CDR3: CASSPGPRNEQFF

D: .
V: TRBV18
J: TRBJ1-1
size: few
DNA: TGTGCCAGCTCACCCGGGACATTAATTGAAGCTTTCTTT
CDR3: CASSPGTLIEAFF

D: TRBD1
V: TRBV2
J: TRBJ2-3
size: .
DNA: TGTGCCAGCAGTGAAAAGGACAGGGGTATCCCAGATACGCAGTATTTT
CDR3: CASSEKDRGIPDTQYF

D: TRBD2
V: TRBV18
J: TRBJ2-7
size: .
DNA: TGTGCCAGCTCACCGACTAGCTATTCCTACGAGCAGTACTTC
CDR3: CASSPTSYSYEQYF